The 25 T cell receptor beta chains below come from one sample, sequenced in a study of graft-versus-host responses after intestinal transplantation listed by TCRdb under 2021. Libraries were constructed by the immunoSEQ multiplex PCR assay. This is the immuneACCESS table as TCRdb keeps it, with only in-frame sequences that have V and J called. A part of the clones is gone; compared with another copy, unresolved V genes explain less than half, and the rest is unexplained. The sample records about 97,000 clones, 90% of which are singletons. About 16% of the sample is held by the ten biggest clonotypes. The starting material was PBMCs, obtained 450 to 480 days after intestinal transplant. The receptors originated from a human patient who received an intestinal transplant, so some T cells may come from the graft donor.

The chain uses TRBV5-1 and TRBJ1-4, with 7 positions matching TRBD1. Germline CDR1 reads SGHRS; CDR2 reads YFSETQ. The CDR3 sequence is 16 residues long. After removal of 1 base from V and 4 bases from J, the junction contained 7 bases not matched to a gene. The CDR3 DNA reads TGCGCCAGCAGCTTGAGGAGGGACAGACTTAATGAAAAACTGTTTTTT. This codes for CASSLRRDRLNEKLFF.

This clone has a handful of counts. Other DNA sequences in the sample encode the same CDR3. The CDR3 is CASSLGQNYEQYF. CDR3 bases: TGCGCCAGCAGCCTGGGACAGAACTACGAGCAGTACTTC. The rearrangement links TRBV5-1 to TRBJ2-7; 7 nucleotides align to TRBD1. The CDR3 extends over 13 amino acids. The V segment lost 4 bases and the J segment 3 bases; nucleotides outside the gene matches: 4. Germline CDR1 reads SGHRS; CDR2 reads YFSETQ. The full variable domain, its missing parts supplied by reference TRBV5-1 and TRBJ2-7, is KAGVTQTPRYLIKTRGQQVTLSCSPISGHRSVSWYQQTPGQGLQFLFEYFSETQRNKGNFPGRFSGRQFSNSRSEMNVSTLELGDSALYLCASSLGQNYEQYFGPGTRLTVT.

The chain recombines TRBV6-5 with TRBJ2-1; 11 positions agree with TRBD2. Germline V gene lookup returns CDR1 MNHEY and CDR2 SVGAGI. The CDR3 totals 15 residues. The ends lost 5 bases at V and 12 bases at J; junction bases unmatched: 12. CDR3 nucleotides: TGTGCCAGCAGTGGTGGGACTAGCGGATATGCAGGGCAGTTCTTC. As protein: CASSGGTSGYAGQFF.

The chain recombines TRBV5-6 with TRBJ2-7; perhaps D is TRBD1 or TRBD2 (7 bases each). There are 16 residues in the CDR3. Germline-derived CDR1 and CDR2 are SGHDT and YYEEEE. V was trimmed by 4 bases and J by 2 bases, leaving 19 bases between them. CDR3 region: CASSASGTAITYEQYF. The CDR3, as DNA: TGTGCCAGCAGCGCAAGCGGGACAGCTATAACCTACGAGCAGTACTTC.

V usage is TRBV5-8 and J usage is TRBJ2-7, with D possibly TRBD1 on 5 matching bases. Germline V gives CDR1 SGHTS, CDR2 YDEGEE. The CDR3 consists of 13 residues. Deletions cut 0 bases from V and 4 bases from J, with 8 bases between. This CDR3 reads CASSLGSGYEQYF. CDR3 nucleotide sequence: TGTGCCAGCAGCTTGGGGTCAGGGTACGAGCAGTACTTC.

CDR3 region: CASSQGLAGADTQYF. For the CDR3, the DNA is TGTGCCAGCAGCCAAGGACTAGCGGGGGCAGATACGCAGTATTTT. V gene TRBV4-2 combines with J gene TRBJ2-3; 12 positions agree with TRBD2. Germline V gives CDR1 LGHNA, CDR2 YNFKEQ. The CDR3 is made up of 15 amino acids. V was clipped by 1 base and J by 4 bases; unmatched bases: 0.

The V and J genes are TRBV28 and TRBJ1-2, with D maybe TRBD1 (5 bases). V lost 6 bases and J 4 bases, leaving 12 bases between the germline ends. The germline V gene has CDR1 MDHEN and CDR2 SYDVKM. The CDR3 contains 13 residues. The CDR3 DNA sequence: TGTGCCAGCAGAGGGGCCACGATCTATGGCTACACCTTC. Translation: CASRGATIYGYTF.

This clone was seen a single time. The CDR3 nucleotides are TGTGCCAGCAGCCAAACCGACAGGAGAACTGAAGCTTTCTTT. Protein: CASSQTDRRTEAFF. This chain joins TRBV7-9 and TRBJ1-1, with D perhaps TRBD1 (6 bases). The CDR3 extends over 14 amino acids. Germline V gene sequence: CDR1 SEHNR, CDR2 FQNEAQ (reference sequence). The V gene lost 5 bases and the J gene lost 5 bases, with 15 bases spanning the gap. The full variable domain, completed using reference TRBV7-9 and TRBJ1-1, is DTGVSQNPRHKITKRGQNVTFRCDPISEHNRLYWYRQTLGQGPEFLTYFQNEAQLEKSRLLSDRFSAERPKGSFSTLEIQRTEQGDSAMYLCASSQTDRRTEAFFGQGTRLTVV.

V usage is TRBV5-1 and J usage is TRBJ1-2; D call uncertain. V gave up 2 bases and J gave up 7 bases, with 12 bases separating them. Germline V CDR1 and CDR2: SGHRS, YFSETQ. The length of the CDR3 is 13 residues. The chain's CDR3 is CASSFGWMSGYTF. The CDR3 region has the DNA TGCGCCAGCAGCTTCGGGTGGATGAGTGGCTACACCTTC.

The rearrangement links TRBV5-6 to TRBJ2-5, with 9 bases that match TRBD2. TRBJ2-7 explains the end of the DNA better; the J call may be wrong. CDR3 length: 13 residues. Germline-derived CDR1 and CDR2 are SGHDT and YYEEEE. CDR3 region: CASSPGTSSEQYF. The CDR3, as DNA: TGTGCCAGCAGCCCCGGGACTAGCAGCGAGCAGTACTTC.

The J gene is TRBJ2-3, the V gene TRBV10-3, with 9 bases lining up with TRBD1. Germline V gene lookup returns CDR1 ENHRY and CDR2 SYGVKD. This CDR3 comprises 17 residues. With 2 bases clipped from V and 3 bases from J, the junction kept 9 bases outside the gene matches. CDR3 bases: TGTGCCATCAGTGAGACAGGGGACAGGGCTTTGACAGATACGCAGTATTTT. The encoded protein is CAISETGDRALTDTQYF.

In nucleotides, the CDR3 is TGTGCCAGCAGCAGGGGGCAATCCTACGAGCAGTACTTC. Amino acid sequence: CASSRGQSYEQYF. The V gene is TRBV11-2, the J gene TRBJ2-7; 7 bases agree with TRBD1. The V segment lost 5 bases and the J segment 1 base; nucleotides outside the gene matches: 2. Germline values: CDR1 SGHAT, CDR2 FQNNGV. The CDR3 covers 13 residues.

The chain combines TRBV11-2 with TRBJ1-6, with a weak D call TRBD1 (5 bases). The CDR3 totals 14 residues. The germline V gene encodes CDR1 SGHAT and CDR2 FQNNGV. V was clipped by 1 base and J by 8 bases, with 9 bases between them. Here the CDR3 reads CASSLAGSHSPLHF. CDR3 DNA sequence: TGTGCCAGCAGCTTAGCAGGGAGTCATTCACCCCTCCACTTT.

This clone was detected once. The chain combines TRBV27 with TRBJ1-5; D perhaps matches TRBD1 (5 bases). CDR1 MNHEY and CDR2 SMNVEV come from the germline V gene (reference sequence). Trimming shortened V by 2 bases and J by 5 bases, and 10 bases separated the two germline ends. There are 14 residues in the CDR3. The CDR3 nucleotides read TGTGCCAGCAGTTTAGGGGGGTCTCATCAGCCCCAGCATTTT. Its protein product is CASSLGGSHQPQHF.

DNA for the CDR3: TGTGCCAGTAGTATTTGGGGGGAGGAGACCCAGTACTTC. Amino acids: CASSIWGEETQYF. The chain carries TRBV19 and TRBJ2-5, with D maybe TRBD2 (6 bases). CDR1 and CDR2 from the germline V gene are LNHDA and SQIVND (reference sequence). The CDR3 covers 13 residues. V was clipped by 3 bases and J by 5 bases, with 10 bases between them.

The chain is built from TRBV7-3 and TRBJ2-3, with TRBD2 matching 8 bases. Unmatched junction bases numbered 8, after V lost 2 bases and J lost 7 bases. The germline gives CDR1 SGHTA, CDR2 FQGTGA. This CDR3 is built from 15 residues. CDR3: CASSLAGVAGYTQYF. The CDR3 region has the DNA TGTGCCAGCAGCTTAGCGGGGGTAGCGGGGTATACGCAGTATTTT. The full variable domain, in which reference TRBV7-3 and TRBJ2-3 provide the parts outside the CDR3, is GAGVSQTPSNKVTEKGKYVELRCDPISGHTALYWYRQSLGQGPEFLIYFQGTGAADDSGLPNDRFFAVRPEGSVSTLKIQRTERGDSAVYLCASSLAGVAGYTQYFGPGTRLTVL.

V usage is TRBV27 and J usage is TRBJ2-1; TRBD1 aligns across 11 bases. CDR1 is MNHEY, CDR2 SMNVEV, per germline (reference sequence). Losses at the gene ends were 6 bases for V and 2 bases for J; bases not matched to a gene: 6. The CDR3 extends over 16 amino acids. This chain's CDR3 is CASRSPGQGAYNEQFF. In DNA, the CDR3 is TGTGCCAGCAGATCACCGGGACAGGGGGCCTACAATGAGCAGTTCTTC.

The V call is TRBV19, the J call TRBJ2-1; D perhaps matches TRBD1 (5 bases). The germline V and J ends were trimmed by 3 bases and 2 bases, with 11 bases remaining between them. CDR1 and CDR2 from the germline V gene are LNHDA and SQIVND (reference sequence). The CDR3 runs 15 residues. CDR3 sequence: CASSMTQGTYNEQFF. CDR3 nucleotide sequence: TGTGCCAGTAGTATGACCCAGGGTACCTACAATGAGCAGTTCTTC.

This chain links TRBV6-5 with TRBJ2-7, with a possible D match to TRBD1 (6 bases). CDR1 and CDR2 from the germline V gene are MNHEY and SVGAGI. Trimming stripped 7 bases from V and 2 bases from J, with 15 bases between. This CDR3 is 14 amino acids long. The CDR3 nucleotides read TGTGCCAGCACCCACCCCCACAGGGCCTACGAGCAGTACTTC. Protein product: CASTHPHRAYEQYF.

The rearrangement joins TRBV10-3 to TRBJ1-6; 7 bases align to TRBD1. The CDR3 totals 13 residues. In germline, CDR1 is ENHRY, CDR2 SYGVKD. The ends lost 10 bases at V and 5 bases at J; junction bases unmatched: 5. CDR3 DNA sequence: TGTGCCACCTACAGGGGTGATAATTCACCCCTCCACTTT. Its translation: CATYRGDNSPLHF.

The rearrangement joins TRBV14 to TRBJ2-3, with a tentative D call TRBD2 (7 bases). Trimming took 1 base from V and 5 from J, leaving 13 bases between them. Germline CDR1 and CDR2: SGHDN and FVKESK. The CDR3 consists of 15 residues. The CDR3: CASSQAGGHQDTQYF. In DNA form, the CDR3 reads TGTGCCAGCAGCCAAGCGGGGGGCCATCAAGATACGCAGTATTTT.

CDR3 sequence reads: CASQPTGEQFF. The CDR3 nucleotides are TGTGCCTCCCAACCAACCGGTGAGCAGTTCTTC. V gene TRBV2 combines with J gene TRBJ2-1; no reliable D call. This CDR3 comprises 11 residues. V was cut by 11 bases and J by 9 bases, with 14 bases left in between. Germline values: CDR1 SNHLY, CDR2 FYNNEI.

The rearrangement uses TRBV4-1 and TRBJ2-5, with a weak D call TRBD1 (6 bases). Per germline, CDR1 MGHRA and CDR2 YSYEKL. The CDR3 contains 14 residues. V was shortened by 3 bases and J by 5 bases, with 13 bases between the two germline ends. The CDR3 spells CASSHPDREETQYF. The CDR3 region has the DNA TGCGCCAGCAGCCACCCGGACAGAGAGGAGACCCAGTACTTC.

The rearrangement uses TRBV6-5 and TRBJ2-7; 10 bases align to TRBD2. The CDR3 spans 15 residues. Germline CDR1 MNHEY, CDR2 SVGAGI. Trimming at V came to 7 bases and at J to 6 bases, leaving 12 bases not matched to a gene. The CDR3 reads CASTELSGGEREQYF. The CDR3 DNA is TGTGCCAGCACCGAACTCAGCGGGGGGGAACGCGAGCAGTACTTC.

The chain employs TRBV10-3 and TRBJ1-4; D is possibly TRBD1 (5 bases). Germline CDR1 reads ENHRY; CDR2 reads SYGVKD. CDR3 length: 13 amino acids. Trimming cost V 6 bases and J 6 bases, with 11 bases left between them. The CDR3 coding sequence is TGTGCCATCAGGGGGGAGACTGATGAAAAACTGTTTTTT. This sequence encodes CAIRGETDEKLFF.